These T cell receptor beta chains were read from a single sample in a study of T cell clones after liver transplantation. The repertoire was sequenced with immunoSEQ multiplex PCR; TCRdb's copy has only in-frame clones and lacks some. The sample lists some 15,000 clones; 80% to 95% were seen once. The sample was CD8+ T cells from blood, taken before liver transplant. Source of these receptors: a human donor who received a liver transplant. CDR3s include the opening cysteine and the closing phenylalanine or tryptophan. D genes are given only for firm matches. Not all rows give a size; the values are once, few, many and, for expanded clones, a class.

d_gene	abundance	j_gene	v_gene	CDR3aa	CDR3nt
TRBD2	.	TRBJ2-7	TRBV5-1	CASRSREPYEQYF	TGCGCCAGCAGGTCGCGGGAGCCTTACGAGCAGTACTTC
.	once	TRBJ2-1	TRBV4-1	CASSQDGVSSYNEQFF	TGCGCCAGCAGCCAAGATGGGGTGAGCTCCTACAATGAGCAGTTCTTC
.	.	TRBJ1-5	TRBV12-5	CASGLQGYSNQPQHF	TGTGCTAGTGGTTTGCAGGGATATAGCAATCAGCCCCAGCATTTT
TRBD1	.	TRBJ2-3	TRBV9	CASSGDSIRTDTQYF	TGTGCCAGCAGCGGGGACAGCATTCGTACAGATACGCAGTATTTT
.	.	TRBJ2-2	TRBV1	CTSSQEKGLAGGTGELFF	TGCACCAGCAGCCAAGAAAAGGGACTAGCGGGAGGGACCGGGGAGCTGTTTTTT
.	once	TRBJ2-7	TRBV13	CASSLEGGYYEQYF	TGTGCCAGCAGCTTAGAGGGCGGGTACTACGAGCAGTACTTC
.	once	TRBJ2-3	TRBV11-3	CASSPRGYPDTQYF	TGTGCCAGCAGCCCCCGGGGGTATCCAGATACGCAGTATTTT
.	.	TRBJ2-1	TRBV5-4	CASSFNPSYNEQFF	TGTGCCAGCAGCTTCAACCCCTCCTACAATGAGCAGTTCTTC
TRBD2	.	TRBJ2-1	TRBV5-1	CASSLGLAGNNEQFF	TGCGCCAGCAGCTTGGGGCTAGCGGGGAACAATGAGCAGTTCTTC
.	.	TRBJ2-1	TRBV7-3	CASSSGTGSYNEQFF	TGTGCCAGCAGCTCGGGGACCGGCTCCTACAATGAGCAGTTCTTC
.	.	TRBJ2-7	TRBV2	CASSENDSYDEQYF	TGTGCCAGCAGTGAGAACGACTCCTATGACGAGCAGTACTTC
.	.	TRBJ1-1	TRBV5-4	CASSLLANTEAFF	TGTGCCAGCAGCTTACTTGCGAACACTGAAGCTTTCTTT
TRBD1	.	TRBJ2-3	TRBV9	CASSGGQSVTDTQYF	TGTGCCAGCAGCGGGGGACAGTCGGTCACAGATACGCAGTATTTT
TRBD1	.	TRBJ1-5	TRBV6-6	CASSQDRDSNQPQHF	TGTGCCAGCAGCCAGGACAGGGATAGCAATCAGCCCCAGCATTTT
.	.	TRBJ2-1	TRBV5-5	CASSLELISYNEQFF	TGTGCCAGCAGCTTGGAACTAATCTCCTACAATGAGCAGTTCTTC
.	.	TRBJ1-2	TRBV9	CASSVEGRSNYGYTF	TGTGCCAGCAGCGTAGAGGGTCGCAGCAACTATGGCTACACCTTC
.	.	TRBJ2-1	TRBV6-5	CASTYGGGGNEQFF	TGTGCCAGCACCTACGGTGGGGGAGGTAATGAGCAGTTCTTC
TRBD1	.	TRBJ2-7	TRBV7-6	CASSSGDRPYEQYF	TGTGCCAGCAGCTCAGGGGACAGACCCTACGAGCAGTACTTC
TRBD2	medium-sized	TRBJ2-3	TRBV6-5	CASSYLSGSKDTQYF	TGTGCCAGCAGTTACCTGAGCGGGAGTAAAGATACGCAGTATTTT
TRBD1	.	TRBJ2-5	TRBV9	CASSTGQGPGETQYF	TGTGCCAGCAGCACCGGACAGGGGCCAGGAGAGACCCAGTACTTC
.	.	TRBJ2-1	TRBV4-3	CVSSQGNEQFF	TGCGTCAGCAGCCAAGGGAATGAGCAGTTCTTC
.	.	TRBJ2-4	TRBV27	CASSPRLGGNIQYF	TGTGCCAGCAGTCCCCGACTGGGGGGTAACATTCAGTACTTC
.	.	TRBJ2-3	TRBV2	CASIQSTDTQYF	TGTGCCAGCATCCAGAGCACAGATACGCAGTATTTT
TRBD2	.	TRBJ2-7	TRBV6-5	CASSYKRLAGVKEQYF	TGTGCCAGCAGTTACAAGAGGCTAGCGGGAGTAAAAGAGCAGTACTTC
TRBD2	.	TRBJ2-7	TRBV28	CASTPEAGKLADRYEQYF	TGTGCCAGCACTCCAGAGGCAGGGAAACTAGCGGATCGCTACGAGCAGTACTTC
.	.	TRBJ2-5	TRBV11-2	CASSPGHEETQYF	TGTGCCAGCAGCCCGGGCCATGAAGAGACCCAGTACTTC
TRBD2	.	TRBJ2-2	TRBV4-1	CASSHPTSGGNTGELFF	TGCGCCAGCAGCCACCCTACTAGCGGGGGAAACACCGGGGAGCTGTTTTTT
TRBD1	.	TRBJ2-5	TRBV5-6	CASSRTGEETQYF	TGTGCCAGCAGCAGAACAGGGGAAGAGACCCAGTACTTC
TRBD1	.	TRBJ2-2	TRBV4-3	CASSQVTGGVTGELFF	TGCGCCAGCAGCCAGGTCACAGGGGGCGTCACCGGGGAGCTGTTTTTT
.	.	TRBJ2-1	TRBV30	CAWSDFQNDEQFF	TGTGCCTGGAGCGACTTTCAGAACGATGAGCAGTTCTTC
TRBD1	.	TRBJ2-1	TRBV29-1	CSVDSPQGVGDEQFF	TGCAGCGTTGATTCCCCACAGGGGGTCGGGGATGAGCAGTTCTTC
.	.	TRBJ2-1	TRBV27	CASSFRLAGNEQFF	TGTGCCAGCAGTTTCAGGCTAGCTGGGAATGAGCAGTTCTTC
.	once	TRBJ2-3	TRBV27	CASSLDGSRRDTQYF	TGTGCCAGCAGTTTAGACGGGAGCCGGAGAGATACGCAGTATTTT
TRBD1	.	TRBJ2-6	TRBV27	CASTPGQGTGANVLTF	TGTGCCAGCACCCCGGGACAGGGGACCGGGGCCAACGTCCTGACTTTC
TRBD2	.	TRBJ2-1	TRBV7-2	CASSLTLAGTNEQFF	TGTGCCAGCAGCTTAACTCTAGCGGGGACCAATGAGCAGTTCTTC
TRBD1	.	TRBJ2-7	TRBV6-5	CASSYERGQGTYEQYF	TGTGCCAGCAGTTACGAGAGGGGACAGGGCACCTACGAGCAGTACTTC
TRBD1	.	TRBJ2-7	TRBV9	CASSGVDRGHEQYF	TGTGCCAGCAGCGGGGTGGACAGGGGCCACGAGCAGTACTTC
.	.	TRBJ2-1	TRBV20-1	CSARPYNEQFF	TGCAGTGCTAGACCCTACAATGAGCAGTTCTTC
.	.	TRBJ2-6	TRBV28	CASSKTSGANVLTF	TGTGCCAGCAGTAAAACCTCTGGGGCCAACGTCCTGACTTTC
.	once	TRBJ2-5	TRBV15	CATSRDRGGGAQYF	TGTGCCACCAGCAGAGATCGCGGCGGCGGGGCCCAGTACTTC
.	.	TRBJ1-2	TRBV15	CATSRDGATNYGYTF	TGTGCCACCAGCAGAGATGGTGCCACTAACTATGGCTACACCTTC
.	.	TRBJ1-1	TRBV7-8	CASSLWAGSIEAFF	TGTGCCAGCAGCTTATGGGCCGGAAGTATTGAAGCTTTCTTT
TRBD2	.	TRBJ2-1	TRBV5-4	CASSPLGSGMYNEQFF	TGTGCCAGCAGCCCCCTGGGTAGCGGGATGTACAATGAGCAGTTCTTC
.	.	TRBJ2-2	TRBV2	CASSEETQNTGELFF	TGTGCCAGCAGTGAAGAGACTCAGAACACCGGGGAGCTGTTTTTT
.	.	TRBJ1-1	TRBV11-3	CASSSFTQGFTEAFF	TGTGCCAGCAGCTCCTTCACCCAGGGTTTTACTGAAGCTTTCTTT
.	.	TRBJ2-5	TRBV29-1	CSVVGETQYF	TGCAGCGTTGTTGGAGAGACCCAGTACTTC
.	once	TRBJ1-4	TRBV7-9	CASSPREHTTNEKLFF	TGTGCCAGCAGCCCCCGTGAGCATACAACTAATGAAAAACTGTTTTTT
.	.	TRBJ2-7	TRBV5-6	CASSLGLEEYEQYF	TGTGCCAGCAGCTTGGGTCTCGAGGAGTACGAGCAGTACTTC
.	.	TRBJ1-1	TRBV30	CAWDGRGTEAFF	TGTGCCTGGGACGGGCGGGGGACTGAAGCTTTCTTT
TRBD1	.	TRBJ2-7	TRBV28	CATYRDRGHEQYF	TGTGCCACCTACCGGGACAGGGGCCACGAGCAGTACTTC
.	.	TRBJ2-7	TRBV5-1	CASSLEGGLYEQYF	TGCGCCAGCAGCTTGGAGGGGGGCCTATACGAGCAGTACTTC